This is a list of T cell receptor beta chains from one sample in a study of blood T cell repertoires in COVID-19. This table comes from immunoSEQ multiplex PCR, and its TCRdb copy is limited to in-frame clones, with some not included. The table has under 30,000 clones, roughly 94% seen once; the top ten hold roughly 3.7%. Source material: peripheral blood. The source is a human donor with active COVID-19. The donor label of this sample is uncertain. Each CDR3 is given with its conserved first and last residue. Each record gives: V gene, J gene, CDR3 protein.

V: TRBV7-6
J: TRBJ2-2
CDR3: CASSPRGSGPASGELFF

V: TRBV10-1
J: TRBJ2-1
CDR3: CASSARGGYNEQFF

V: TRBV5-6
J: TRBJ2-7
CDR3: CASSLVKYRGGEQYF

V: TRBV7-9
J: TRBJ2-5
CDR3: CASSLTYYQQETQYF

V: TRBV6-4
J: TRBJ2-1
CDR3: CASSDSGGRAYNEQFF

V: TRBV2
J: TRBJ2-7
CDR3: CASFGTGGSSYEQYF

V: TRBV5-4
J: TRBJ2-1
CDR3: CASSSPGTSGVYNEQFF

V: TRBV5-1
J: TRBJ2-2
CDR3: CASSLGLAGTGELFF

V: TRBV5-1
J: TRBJ2-7
CDR3: CASSLASGYEQYF

V: TRBV10-2
J: TRBJ2-5
CDR3: CASSRRGTAETQYF

V: TRBV14
J: TRBJ2-1
CDR3: CASSRAGTSGRAPKSNEQFF

V: TRBV6-5
J: TRBJ2-7
CDR3: CASRPGGGPFYEQYF

V: TRBV29-1
J: TRBJ2-3
CDR3: CSVGGRAPRDTQYF

V: TRBV24-1
J: TRBJ1-5
CDR3: CATSDSRAGQGLNQPQHF

V: TRBV5-1
J: TRBJ1-2
CDR3: CASSLVATGVTGYTF